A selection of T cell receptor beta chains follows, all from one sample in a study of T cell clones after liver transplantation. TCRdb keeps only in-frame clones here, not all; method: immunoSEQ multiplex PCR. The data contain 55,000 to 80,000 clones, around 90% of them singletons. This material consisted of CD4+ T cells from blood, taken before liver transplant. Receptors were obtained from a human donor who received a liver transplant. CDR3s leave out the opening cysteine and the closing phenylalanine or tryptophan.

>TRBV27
ASSPLTSLNYGYT
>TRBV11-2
ASSFPRADYGYT
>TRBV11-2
ASTPGGSDYNEQF
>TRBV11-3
ASSFRGSGRASEQY
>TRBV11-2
ASSLDGVTGISYEQY
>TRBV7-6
ASSPGGSYEQY
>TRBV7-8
ASSSKRAPTQETQY
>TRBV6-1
ASSDRGQGNEKLF
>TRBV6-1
ASSEAPKGGNQPQH
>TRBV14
ASSQVGQGVRETQY
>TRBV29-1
SAGQAAYEQY
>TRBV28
ASSPPLTSAAAYEQY
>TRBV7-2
ASSGRGTYEQY
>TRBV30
AWSAYRTSGRRRGNEQF
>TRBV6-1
AAGPFATNEKLF
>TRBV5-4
ASSSGTGGAPGDTQY
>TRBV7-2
ASSLDSGGNTEAF
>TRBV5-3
ARRSSGRTYNEQF
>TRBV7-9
ASSFGRSGHYNEQF
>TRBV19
ASTPFKVGAKNTEAF
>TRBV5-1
ASSLVLGVRNEQF
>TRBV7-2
ASSLEDTQY
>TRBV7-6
ASSLIGQETQY
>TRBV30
AWSGTGWNEQY
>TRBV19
ASSVQGWDTQY
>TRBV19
ASSIVKHEKLF
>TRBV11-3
ASSTGDRIYEQY
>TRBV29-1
SVEGGKGTDTQY
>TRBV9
ASSPSPGTSGDNEQF
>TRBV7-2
ASSLDAGRKADTQY
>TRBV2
ASRWDRGTGELF
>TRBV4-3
ASSQGRGTSGRNEQF